Sequencing of this TCR beta chain was carried out in a study of vaccination and CD4 T cells after COVID-19. Study background: The post-vaccine samples came a median 72 days after dose two (range 14 to 241). The authors exposed cells to overlapping spike peptides derived from SARS-CoV-2, HCoV-NL63, HCoV-OC43 and HCoV-229E.

Sequencing of cultured CD4+ T cell DNA used the Oncomine TCR Beta short-read assay. TCRdb itself ran the PCR reads through MiXCR, one entry per CDR3 protein. The sample has tens of thousands of distinct CDR3 sequences; about 40% are singletons. As concerns this clonotype: As yet, its antigen is unknown.

This CDR3 is built from 11 residues. Trimming shortened V by 3 bases and J by 3 bases, and 3 bases separated the two germline ends. Germline assignment: CDR1 DFQATT and CDR2 SNEGSKA (reference sequence). Time point of the sample: late sampling 161 to 241 days after vaccination in a few convalescent patients. Treatment in this sample: approximately 11-day PBMC culture with coronavirus spike peptide pools or control peptides (ViraFEST assay). Using peptide pools, antigen-specific T cells were expanded in ViraFEST before TCRs were sequenced. Sample: CD4+ T cells from blood, cultured in vitro, taken about 7 months after SARS-CoV-2 vaccination. V is TRBV20-1 and J is TRBJ2-1; D remains unclear. The clonotype was recovered from a human donor who had recovered from COVID-19. CDR3 DNA sequence: TGCAGTGCTAGGGACTACAATGAGCAGTTCTTC. The encoded protein is CSARDYNEQFF.